This entry concerns a single TCR beta chain. The sample originates from a study of CD8+CD57+ T cells in acquired aplastic anemia. Patients chosen for sequencing had shown CD8+CD57+ cell expansion by flow cytometry. Genomic DNA provided the template from which TCR beta VDJ and CDR3 profiles were obtained. TCRdb reprocessed the reads with MiXCR, giving one entry per CDR3 protein. The sample comprises approximately 180,000 distinct CDR3 sequences, 63% of which are singletons, and about 44% rests with the top ten. Trimming took 0 bases from V and 6 from J; bases not matched to a gene: 9. Germline loops: CDR1 ENHRY, CDR2 SYGVKD. The CDR3 extends over 16 amino acids.

The gene calls are TRBV10-3 and TRBJ1-2; 8 bases are shared with TRBD1. This TCR derives from a human donor with aplastic anemia. The specimen was sorted CD4+, CD8+, or CD8+CD57+ T cells (not recorded which) from PBMCs. CDR3 coding DNA: TGTGCCATCAGTGAGTCTATAGGGGGACAGGTTGATGGCTACACCTTC. It specifies CAISESIGGQVDGYTF.